The text below deals with one T cell receptor (beta chain). The target antigen is unknown. The data derive from a study of OX40 agonist ivuxolimab in advanced cancers. Looking at the study overall: Ivuxolimab doses were 0.01, 0.1, 0.3, 1.5, 3 or 10 mg/kg every 2 weeks.

V shed 5 bases and J 5 bases; nucleotides not matched to a gene: 2. The V gene's germline CDR1 is MNHEY and CDR2 SMNVEV (reference sequence). The CDR3 spans 13 residues. The data were produced by immunoSEQ multiplex PCR, yet TCRdb's version contains in-frame clones alone and is incomplete. The data hold around 19,000 clones, with less than 85% observed a single time. Findings and limits, study-wide: CD8+ T cells averaged more expanded clones than CD4+. What antigens the expanded peripheral T cells recognized was never established. Also present in some nonresponders was a low level of normalized T-cell clonal expansion.

This clonotype originated in an adult with an advanced solid tumor such as melanoma, head and neck, liver or kidney cancer. The specimen was CD4+ or CD8+ T cells sorted from blood, collected in a trial of the OX40 agonist ivuxolimab. This chain joins TRBV27 and TRBJ2-5, with 10 bases that match TRBD1. CDR3: CASSDRGQETQYF. CDR3 coding DNA: TGTGCCAGCAGTGACAGGGGGCAGGAGACCCAGTACTTC.